The T cell receptor (beta chain) described here comes from a study of blood T cell repertoires in COVID-19. Study-wide background: Acute and convalescent COVID-19 specimens originated in the United States, Italy and Spain. T cells, B-cell-depleted T cells, or PBMCs supplied cDNA or gDNA.

V gave up 2 bases and J gave up 4 bases, with 14 bases separating them. The CDR3 has 15 residues. This study enrolled people aged roughly 18 to 90 from 20 to 25 US geographic areas. Repertoires were generated with immunoSEQ multiplex PCR, while TCRdb's copy carries only in-frame clones and drops some. This repertoire shows 300,000 to 350,000 clones, about 87% found once; its top ten account for around 9.3%. The sequence was collected from a woman aged 18-30 years who had recovered from COVID-19. This chain connects TRBV23-1 to TRBJ1-2, with a tentative D call TRBD1 (5 bases). TRBV23-1 carries the ORF label, with uncertain function. Sequencing input: PBMCs or T cells enriched from blood (not recorded which). CDR3 coding DNA: TGCGCCAGCAGTCAAATGCGGGACGCAGCCTATGGCTACACCTTC. This encodes CASSQMRDAAYGYTF.